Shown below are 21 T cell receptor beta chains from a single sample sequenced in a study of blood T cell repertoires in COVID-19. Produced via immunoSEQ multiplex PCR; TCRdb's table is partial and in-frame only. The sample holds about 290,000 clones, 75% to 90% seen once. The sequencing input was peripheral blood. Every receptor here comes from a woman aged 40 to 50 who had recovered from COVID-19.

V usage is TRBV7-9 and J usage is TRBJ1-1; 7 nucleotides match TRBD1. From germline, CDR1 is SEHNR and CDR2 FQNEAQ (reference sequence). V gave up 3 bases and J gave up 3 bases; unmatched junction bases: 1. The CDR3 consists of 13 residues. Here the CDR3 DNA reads TGTGCCAGCAGCTTCGGGACAGACACTGAAGCTTTCTTT. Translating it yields CASSFGTDTEAFF.

This CDR3 is CASSDTQNYEQYF. CDR3 DNA: TGTGCCAGCAGTGATACCCAGAACTACGAGCAGTACTTC. This sequence joins TRBV25-1 and TRBJ2-7; no definite D call. The CDR3 loop spans 13 amino acids. Germline V gene data show CDR1 as MGHDK and CDR2 as SYGVNS. V lost 3 bases, J lost 3 bases, and 9 bases lay in between.

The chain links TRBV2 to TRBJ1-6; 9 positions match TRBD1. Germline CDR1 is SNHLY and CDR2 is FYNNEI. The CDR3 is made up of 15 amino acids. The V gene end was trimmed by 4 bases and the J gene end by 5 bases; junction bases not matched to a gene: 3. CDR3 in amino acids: CASSGRDRDNSPLHF. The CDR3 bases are TGTGCCAGCAGTGGCCGGGACAGGGATAATTCACCCCTCCACTTT.

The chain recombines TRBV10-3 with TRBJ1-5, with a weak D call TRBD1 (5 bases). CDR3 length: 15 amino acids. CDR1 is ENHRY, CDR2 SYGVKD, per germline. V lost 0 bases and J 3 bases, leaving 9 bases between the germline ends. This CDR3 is CAISESVDNNQPQHF. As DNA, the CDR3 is TGTGCCATCAGTGAGTCGGTGGACAACAATCAGCCCCAGCATTTT.

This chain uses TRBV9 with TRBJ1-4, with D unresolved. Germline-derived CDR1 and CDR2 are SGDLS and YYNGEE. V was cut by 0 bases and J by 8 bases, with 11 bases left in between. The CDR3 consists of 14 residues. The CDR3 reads CASSVAGREEKLFF. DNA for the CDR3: TGTGCCAGCAGCGTAGCCGGGAGGGAGGAAAAACTGTTTTTT.

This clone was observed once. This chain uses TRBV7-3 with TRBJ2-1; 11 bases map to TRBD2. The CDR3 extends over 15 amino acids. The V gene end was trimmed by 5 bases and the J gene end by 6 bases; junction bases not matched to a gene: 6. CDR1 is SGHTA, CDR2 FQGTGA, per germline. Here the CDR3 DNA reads TGTGCCAGCAGCACCACTAGCGGGAGTGCCAATGAGCAGTTCTTC. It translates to CASSTTSGSANEQFF.

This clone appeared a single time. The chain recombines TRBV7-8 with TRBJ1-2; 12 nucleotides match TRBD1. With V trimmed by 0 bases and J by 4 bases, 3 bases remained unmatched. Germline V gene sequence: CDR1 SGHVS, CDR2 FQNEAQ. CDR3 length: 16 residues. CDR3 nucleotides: TGTGCCAGCAGCTTAGCCGGGACAGGGGGCTCCTATGGCTACACCTTC. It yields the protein CASSLAGTGGSYGYTF.

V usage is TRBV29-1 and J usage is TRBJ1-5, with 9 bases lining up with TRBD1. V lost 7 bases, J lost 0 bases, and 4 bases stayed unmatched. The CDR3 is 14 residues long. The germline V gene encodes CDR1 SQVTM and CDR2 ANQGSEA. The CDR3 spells CSAGTGNSNQPQHF. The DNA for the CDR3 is TGCAGCGCTGGGACAGGGAATAGCAATCAGCCCCAGCATTTT. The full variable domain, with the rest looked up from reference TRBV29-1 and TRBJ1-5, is SAVISQKPSRDICQRGTSLTIQCQVDSQVTMMFWYRQQPGQSLTLIATANQGSEATYESGFVIDKFPISRPNLTFSTLTVSNMSPEDSSIYLCSAGTGNSNQPQHFGDGTRLSIL.

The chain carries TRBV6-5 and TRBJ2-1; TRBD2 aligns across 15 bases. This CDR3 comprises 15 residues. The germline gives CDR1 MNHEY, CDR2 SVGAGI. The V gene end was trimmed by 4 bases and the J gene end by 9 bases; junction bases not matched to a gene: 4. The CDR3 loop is CASSSGLAGGVEQFF. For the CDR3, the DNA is TGTGCCAGCAGTTCCGGACTAGCGGGAGGGGTTGAGCAGTTCTTC.

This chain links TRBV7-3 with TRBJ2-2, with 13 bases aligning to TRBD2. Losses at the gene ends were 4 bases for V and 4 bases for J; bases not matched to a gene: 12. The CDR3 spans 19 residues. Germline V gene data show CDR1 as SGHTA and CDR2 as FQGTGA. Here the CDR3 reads CASSSGLAGVRGVTGELFF. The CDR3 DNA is TGTGCCAGCAGCTCTGGACTAGCGGGAGTACGTGGAGTCACCGGGGAGCTGTTTTTT.

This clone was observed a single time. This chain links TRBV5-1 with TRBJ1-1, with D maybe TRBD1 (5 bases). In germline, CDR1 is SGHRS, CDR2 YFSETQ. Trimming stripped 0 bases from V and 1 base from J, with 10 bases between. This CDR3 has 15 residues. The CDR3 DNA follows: TGCGCCAGCAGCTTGGGTGCAGGGCCGAACACTGAAGCTTTCTTT. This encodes CASSLGAGPNTEAFF. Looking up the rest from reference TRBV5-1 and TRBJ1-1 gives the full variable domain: KAGVTQTPRYLIKTRGQQVTLSCSPISGHRSVSWYQQTPGQGLQFLFEYFSETQRNKGNFPGRFSGRQFSNSRSEMNVSTLELGDSALYLCASSLGAGPNTEAFFGQGTRLTVV.

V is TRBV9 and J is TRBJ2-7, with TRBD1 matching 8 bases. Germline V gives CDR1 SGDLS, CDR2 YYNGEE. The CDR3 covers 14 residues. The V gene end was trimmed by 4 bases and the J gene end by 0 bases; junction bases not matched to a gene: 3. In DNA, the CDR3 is TGTGCCAGCAGCACACAGGGGGACTCCTACGAGCAGTACTTC. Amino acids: CASSTQGDSYEQYF.

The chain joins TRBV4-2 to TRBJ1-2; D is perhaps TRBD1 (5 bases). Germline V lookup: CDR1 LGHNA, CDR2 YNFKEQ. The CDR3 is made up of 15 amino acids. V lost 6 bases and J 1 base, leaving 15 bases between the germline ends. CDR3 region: CASSPGSSVNYGYTF. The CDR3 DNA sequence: TGTGCCAGCAGTCCAGGGTCGTCAGTTAACTATGGCTACACCTTC.

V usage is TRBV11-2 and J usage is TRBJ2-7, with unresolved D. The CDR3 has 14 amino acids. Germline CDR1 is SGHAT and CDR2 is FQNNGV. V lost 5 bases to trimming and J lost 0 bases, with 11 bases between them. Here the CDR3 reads CASSANLLSYEQYF. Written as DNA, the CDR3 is TGTGCCAGCAGCGCCAATCTACTCTCCTACGAGCAGTACTTC.

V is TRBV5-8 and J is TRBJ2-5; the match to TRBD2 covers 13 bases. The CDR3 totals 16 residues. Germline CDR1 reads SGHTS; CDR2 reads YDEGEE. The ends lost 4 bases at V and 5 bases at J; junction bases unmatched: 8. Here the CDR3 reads CASSPGTSGIWETQYF. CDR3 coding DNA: TGTGCCAGCAGCCCTGGGACTAGCGGGATTTGGGAGACCCAGTACTTC.

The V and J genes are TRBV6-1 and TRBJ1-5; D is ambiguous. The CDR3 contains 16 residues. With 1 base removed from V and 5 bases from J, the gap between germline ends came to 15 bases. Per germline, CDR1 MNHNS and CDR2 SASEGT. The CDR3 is CASSEVSTRVYQPQHF. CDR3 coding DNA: TGTGCCAGCAGTGAAGTGTCCACTAGGGTGTATCAGCCCCAGCATTTT.

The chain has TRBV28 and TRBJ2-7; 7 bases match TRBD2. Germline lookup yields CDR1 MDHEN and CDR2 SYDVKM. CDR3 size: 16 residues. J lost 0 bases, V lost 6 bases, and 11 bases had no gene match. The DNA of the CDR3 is TGTGCCAGCAGCCCGGACGGGGGGATCAGCTCCTACGAGCAGTACTTC. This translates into CASSPDGGISSYEQYF.

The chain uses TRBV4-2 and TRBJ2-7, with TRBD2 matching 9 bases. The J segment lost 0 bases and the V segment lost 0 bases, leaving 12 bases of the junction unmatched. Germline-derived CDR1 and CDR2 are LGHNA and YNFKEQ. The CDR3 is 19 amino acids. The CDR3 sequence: CASSQEWGAGGALSYEQYF. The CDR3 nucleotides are TGTGCCAGCAGCCAAGAATGGGGGGCGGGAGGGGCACTCTCCTACGAGCAGTACTTC.

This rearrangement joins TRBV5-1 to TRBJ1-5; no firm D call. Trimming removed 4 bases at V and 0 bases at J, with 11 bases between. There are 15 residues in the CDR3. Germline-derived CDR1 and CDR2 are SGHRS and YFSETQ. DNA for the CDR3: TGCGCCAGCAGCCCCGAGGGAGGTAGCAATCAGCCCCAGCATTTT. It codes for CASSPEGGSNQPQHF.

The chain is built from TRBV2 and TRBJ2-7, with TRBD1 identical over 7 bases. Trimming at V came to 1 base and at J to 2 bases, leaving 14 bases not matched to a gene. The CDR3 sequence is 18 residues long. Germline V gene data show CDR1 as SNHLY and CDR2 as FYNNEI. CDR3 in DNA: TGTGCCAGCAGTGAAGATTCTAAGGGGGCTGCATCCCCCTACGAGCAGTACTTC. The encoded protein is CASSEDSKGAASPYEQYF. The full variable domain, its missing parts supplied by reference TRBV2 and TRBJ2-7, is EPEVTQTPSHQVTQMGQEVILRCVPISNHLYFYWYRQILGQKVEFLVSFYNNEISEKSEIFDDQFSVERPDGSNFTLKIRSTKLEDSAMYFCASSEDSKGAASPYEQYFGPGTRLTVT.

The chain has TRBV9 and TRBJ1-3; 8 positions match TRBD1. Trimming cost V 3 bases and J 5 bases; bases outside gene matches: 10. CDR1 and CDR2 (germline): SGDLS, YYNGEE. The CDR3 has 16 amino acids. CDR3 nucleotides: TGTGCCAGCAGCGCCCCTGCCGGGACAGGTAGAAACACCATATATTTT. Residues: CASSAPAGTGRNTIYF.